This TCR beta chain originates from a study of cytomegalovirus exposure and HLA in healthy donors. Whole-study context: The 95 million to 120 million unique TCR beta sequences, from roughly 170 million T cells, were found by an earlier analysis. Study-wide findings and caveats: Researchers reportedly found TCR beta sequences accurately predicted most subjects' HLA-A and HLA-B alleles. In a later analysis, across HLA loci, associated TCR counts were highest for DRB1, lowest for HLA-C. Within the data, a cluster of highly shared sequence variants was likely a sequencing artifact.

The PCR was carried out with 60 Vbeta primers and 13 Jbeta primers. Generated by immunoSEQ multiplex PCR, the TCRdb table keeps only in-frame clones and is missing some. The data show around 100,000 clones, approximately 70% seen once. As regards this clone: Its specificity is not known.

The source of this sequence is a man aged 25 to 40 in good health and CMV-seropositive. Input material: PBMCs.

CDR3 nucleotides: TGTGCCGTCAATGCAGGGCCCTTGAGCTCCTACAATGAGCAGTTCTTC. It translates to CAVNAGPLSSYNEQFF. The V call is TRBV27, the J call TRBJ2-1, with D possibly being TRBD1 (5 bases). Between the trimmed V and J ends, which lost 11 bases and 0 bases, there was a span of 20 bases. Per germline, CDR1 MNHEY and CDR2 SMNVEV (reference sequence). The length of the CDR3 is 16 residues.